Listed below are T cell receptor beta chains from one sample, sequenced in a study of Ad26.COV2.S vaccination and SARS-CoV-2 variants. Measured with immunoSEQ multiplex PCR; TCRdb has only the in-frame clones, and not every one. The sample lists 350,000 to 450,000 clones, about four fifths seen once, with about 7.4% in the top ten. Here the sequenced sample was peripheral blood, taken in a trial of Ad26.COV2.S vaccine versus placebo. These receptors originate from a person between 18 and 59 years old who received the Ad26.COV2.S COVID-19 vaccine or a placebo. The CDR3 runs from the conserved cysteine through the conserved F or W. A D gene is named only where the DNA matches it firmly. Some rows have no size entry. The others give once, few or many, or a class for an expanded clone.

clone size: NA
D gene: NA
J gene: TRBJ1-1
V gene: TRBV6-2/TRBV6-3
CDR3 DNA: TGTGCCAGCAGTTACTACGGGCCGCCATCGAACACTGAAGCTTTCTTT
CDR3 protein: CASSYYGPPSNTEAFF

clone size: NA
D gene: TRBD2
J gene: TRBJ2-7
V gene: TRBV5-4
CDR3 DNA: TGTGCCAGCAGCTTGAAGGAACTAGCGGGAGTTTCCTACGAGCAGTACTTC
CDR3 protein: CASSLKELAGVSYEQYF

clone size: NA
D gene: TRBD1
J gene: TRBJ1-2
V gene: TRBV19
CDR3 DNA: TGTGCCAGTACCTCCGGCGGGACAGGGGGTTATGGCTACACCTTC
CDR3 protein: CASTSGGTGGYGYTF

clone size: few
D gene: NA
J gene: TRBJ1-3
V gene: TRBV7-9
CDR3 DNA: TGTGCCAGCAGCTTAGGAGGGGGCTCTGGAAACACCATATATTTT
CDR3 protein: CASSLGGGSGNTIYF

clone size: NA
D gene: NA
J gene: TRBJ1-2
V gene: TRBV6-2/TRBV6-3
CDR3 DNA: TGTGCCAGCAGTTCCACAAGTTCGGACTATGGCTACACCTTC
CDR3 protein: CASSSTSSDYGYTF

clone size: NA
D gene: TRBD1
J gene: TRBJ2-5
V gene: TRBV2
CDR3 DNA: TGTGCCAGCAGTGGACCGAGGGAACAGGGGAGCTTTCTGTCCCAAGAGACCCAGTACTTC
CDR3 protein: CASSGPREQGSFLSQETQYF

clone size: NA
D gene: NA
J gene: TRBJ1-2
V gene: TRBV19
CDR3 DNA: TGTGCCAGTAGTATATTATTGGGGGGTTCGTTTGGCTACACCTTC
CDR3 protein: CASSILLGGSFGYTF

clone size: NA
D gene: TRBD1
J gene: TRBJ2-3
V gene: TRBV2
CDR3 DNA: TGTGCCAGAACAGGGGGCGCCGGGCCGGGATACCCGACAGATACGCAGTATTTT
CDR3 protein: CARTGGAGPGYPTDTQYF

clone size: few
D gene: NA
J gene: TRBJ2-7
V gene: TRBV20-1
CDR3 DNA: TGCAGTGCTAAAACACACTACGAGCAGTACTTC
CDR3 protein: CSAKTHYEQYF

clone size: NA
D gene: NA
J gene: TRBJ2-4
V gene: TRBV3-1/TRBV3-2
CDR3 DNA: TGTGCCAGCAGCCTTGGACTAGCCAAAAACATTCAGTACTTC
CDR3 protein: CASSLGLAKNIQYF

clone size: NA
D gene: TRBD2
J gene: TRBJ2-1
V gene: TRBV5-1
CDR3 DNA: TGCGCCAGCAGCAGAAGGGGACTAGCGGGAGCGGGTGAGGATGAGCAGTTCTTC
CDR3 protein: CASSRRGLAGAGEDEQFF

clone size: NA
D gene: NA
J gene: TRBJ1-2
V gene: TRBV2
CDR3 DNA: TGTGCCAGCAGCCGAACACATGCGACAACCAACTATGGCTACACCTTC
CDR3 protein: CASSRTHATTNYGYTF

clone size: NA
D gene: NA
J gene: TRBJ1-1
V gene: TRBV9
CDR3 DNA: TGTGCCAGCAGCGTAGAAACGAACACTGAAGCTTTCTTT
CDR3 protein: CASSVETNTEAFF

clone size: NA
D gene: NA
J gene: TRBJ2-7
V gene: TRBV25-1
CDR3 DNA: TGTGCCAGCAGTGTAGGGGCTGAGCAGTACTTC
CDR3 protein: CASSVGAEQYF

clone size: NA
D gene: NA
J gene: TRBJ2-7
V gene: TRBV11-2
CDR3 DNA: TGTGCCAGCAGACCCCTTCAGGGGTCCTACGAGCAGTACTTC
CDR3 protein: CASRPLQGSYEQYF

clone size: NA
D gene: NA
J gene: TRBJ2-1
V gene: TRBV7-2
CDR3 DNA: TGTGCCAGCAGCTTAGCCAACCAGCGGTCCTACAATGAGCAGTTCTTC
CDR3 protein: CASSLANQRSYNEQFF

clone size: NA
D gene: NA
J gene: TRBJ2-5
V gene: TRBV3-1/TRBV3-2
CDR3 DNA: TGTGCCAGCAGCCAGTTGGGACAAGCGGAGACCCAGTACTTC
CDR3 protein: CASSQLGQAETQYF

clone size: NA
D gene: NA
J gene: TRBJ1-1
V gene: TRBV7-2
CDR3 DNA: TGTGCCAGCAGCTTAGCAATTGTGTCGCAGAGGGGGTGGGGAACTGAAGCTTTCTTT
CDR3 protein: CASSLAIVSQRGWGTEAFF

clone size: NA
D gene: TRBD1
J gene: TRBJ1-6
V gene: TRBV7-6
CDR3 DNA: TGTGCCAGCAGCCTTCCCCTGTCAGGGGGGGATAATTCACCCCTCCACTTT
CDR3 protein: CASSLPLSGGDNSPLHF

clone size: NA
D gene: NA
J gene: TRBJ1-1
V gene: TRBV3-1/TRBV3-2
CDR3 DNA: TGTGCCAGCAGCCCGACACCGAACACTGAAGCTTTCTTT
CDR3 protein: CASSPTPNTEAFF

clone size: once
D gene: NA
J gene: TRBJ1-2
V gene: TRBV12-5
CDR3 DNA: TGTGCTAGTGGTTTGGTAATCGGGTTCCCGAACTATGGCTACACCTTC
CDR3 protein: CASGLVIGFPNYGYTF

clone size: many
D gene: TRBD2
J gene: TRBJ2-1
V gene: TRBV7-2
CDR3 DNA: TGTGCCAGCAGCTTAGAGGGGACTAGCGGCCGGTTCTACAATGAGCAGTTCTTC
CDR3 protein: CASSLEGTSGRFYNEQFF

clone size: NA
D gene: NA
J gene: TRBJ1-1
V gene: TRBV15
CDR3 DNA: TGTGCCACCAGGAAACAGGGAAATCTAGGCGAAGCTTTCTTT
CDR3 protein: CATRKQGNLGEAFF

clone size: NA
D gene: NA
J gene: TRBJ2-3
V gene: TRBV27
CDR3 DNA: TGTGCCAGCAGTTTATCAGGGGGGTCGGCAGATACGCAGTATTTT
CDR3 protein: CASSLSGGSADTQYF

clone size: NA
D gene: TRBD2
J gene: TRBJ2-7
V gene: TRBV5-1
CDR3 DNA: TGCGCCAGCAGGACCTCATCTAGCGGGGGGATAGACGAGCAGTACTTC
CDR3 protein: CASRTSSSGGIDEQYF

clone size: once
D gene: NA
J gene: TRBJ2-3
V gene: TRBV6-2/TRBV6-3
CDR3 DNA: TGTGCCAGCAGCAACGAGCGCTGGCTGGCTGGTTCAGATACGCAGTATTTT
CDR3 protein: CASSNERWLAGSDTQYF

clone size: once
D gene: NA
J gene: TRBJ1-1
V gene: TRBV30
CDR3 DNA: TGTGCCTGGAGTGTAAGAGTGAACACTGAAGCTTTCTTT
CDR3 protein: CAWSVRVNTEAFF

clone size: NA
D gene: NA
J gene: TRBJ1-1
V gene: TRBV12-3/TRBV12-4
CDR3 DNA: TGTGCCAGCAGTTTAGTCCAGACCACTGAAGCTTTCTTT
CDR3 protein: CASSLVQTTEAFF

clone size: NA
D gene: NA
J gene: TRBJ1-1
V gene: TRBV19
CDR3 DNA: TGTGCCAGTAGTAAACGACGGAACACTGAAGCTTTCTTT
CDR3 protein: CASSKRRNTEAFF

clone size: NA
D gene: TRBD1
J gene: TRBJ2-7
V gene: TRBV29-1
CDR3 DNA: TGCAGCGGGACAGGGTCAAACTACGAGCAGTACTTC
CDR3 protein: CSGTGSNYEQYF

clone size: NA
D gene: TRBD2
J gene: TRBJ2-5
V gene: TRBV11-2
CDR3 DNA: TGTGCCAGCAGCTTAGCGGGGGGGCGGGTAGAGACCCAGTACTTC
CDR3 protein: CASSLAGGRVETQYF

clone size: NA
D gene: NA
J gene: TRBJ1-2
V gene: TRBV6-2/TRBV6-3
CDR3 DNA: TGTGCCAGCAGTTACTCTCAGGGGCCGTACACCTTC
CDR3 protein: CASSYSQGPYTF

clone size: NA
D gene: NA
J gene: TRBJ1-1
V gene: TRBV14
CDR3 DNA: NA
CDR3 protein: CASSQDWAEGAF

clone size: NA
D gene: NA
J gene: TRBJ2-2
V gene: TRBV7-9
CDR3 DNA: TGTGCCAGCAGCCGCGACAGGAACACCGGGGAGCTGTTTTTT
CDR3 protein: CASSRDRNTGELFF

clone size: NA
D gene: NA
J gene: TRBJ2-7
V gene: TRBV7-2
CDR3 DNA: TGTGCCAGCAGCTTCACGGGGGCATACGCCTTC
CDR3 protein: CASSFTGAYAF

clone size: NA
D gene: NA
J gene: TRBJ2-7
V gene: TRBV9
CDR3 DNA: TGTGCCAGCAGCCCCCCGAATGTCTACGAGCAGTACTTC
CDR3 protein: CASSPPNVYEQYF

clone size: NA
D gene: TRBD2
J gene: TRBJ2-3
V gene: TRBV3-1/TRBV3-2
CDR3 DNA: TGTGCCAGCAGCCAACTAGCGGGGTCGTCAGATACGCAGTATTTT
CDR3 protein: CASSQLAGSSDTQYF

clone size: NA
D gene: NA
J gene: TRBJ2-7
V gene: TRBV11-2
CDR3 DNA: TGTGCCAGCAGAGACAGGCACTACGAGCAGTACTTC
CDR3 protein: CASRDRHYEQYF

clone size: few
D gene: TRBD1
J gene: TRBJ1-2
V gene: TRBV6-5
CDR3 DNA: TGTGCCAGCAGTCGACTGGTCGGGACAGGGTATGGCTACACCTTC
CDR3 protein: CASSRLVGTGYGYTF

clone size: NA
D gene: TRBD2
J gene: TRBJ2-7
V gene: TRBV6-5
CDR3 DNA: TGTGCCAGCGGGACTAGCGGCCTACCTTACGAGCAGTACTTC
CDR3 protein: CASGTSGLPYEQYF

clone size: NA
D gene: NA
J gene: TRBJ2-1
V gene: TRBV7-2
CDR3 DNA: TGTGCCAGCAGCCCCACCGGAGCGTCTGAGCAGTTCTTC
CDR3 protein: CASSPTGASEQFF

clone size: NA
D gene: NA
J gene: TRBJ2-7
V gene: TRBV19
CDR3 DNA: TGTGCCAGTAGTATAACCCCTACGGCGACCGAGCAGTACTTC
CDR3 protein: CASSITPTATEQYF

clone size: once
D gene: NA
J gene: TRBJ2-7
V gene: TRBV11-3
CDR3 DNA: TGTGCCAGCAGCCCCCGGCTCTCCTACGAGCAGTACTTC
CDR3 protein: CASSPRLSYEQYF

clone size: NA
D gene: NA
J gene: TRBJ2-4
V gene: TRBV28
CDR3 DNA: TGTGCCAGCAGTTTATTCGGGGTCAAAAACATTCAGTACTTC
CDR3 protein: CASSLFGVKNIQYF

clone size: NA
D gene: TRBD2
J gene: TRBJ2-3
V gene: TRBV7-8
CDR3 DNA: TGTGCCAGCAGCTTAGCGAATGGACTAGCCTACGATACGCAGTATTTT
CDR3 protein: CASSLANGLAYDTQYF

clone size: NA
D gene: NA
J gene: TRBJ1-5
V gene: TRBV10-3
CDR3 DNA: TGTGCCATCAGTGAAGGGGTTTTTGGCAATCAGCCCCAGCATTTT
CDR3 protein: CAISEGVFGNQPQHF

clone size: NA
D gene: NA
J gene: TRBJ1-2
V gene: TRBV27
CDR3 DNA: TGTGCCAGCAGCATAAGGGGAGGGAGGGACTATGGCTACACCTTC
CDR3 protein: CASSIRGGRDYGYTF

clone size: NA
D gene: NA
J gene: TRBJ2-5
V gene: TRBV2
CDR3 DNA: TGTGCCAGCAGTGAGGGTCAGTACCAAGAGACCCAGTACTTC
CDR3 protein: CASSEGQYQETQYF

clone size: NA
D gene: TRBD1
J gene: TRBJ2-7
V gene: TRBV6-5
CDR3 DNA: TGTGCCAGCAGTTACCAGAGGGACAGGTACTTC
CDR3 protein: CASSYQRDRYF

clone size: NA
D gene: NA
J gene: TRBJ1-2
V gene: TRBV2
CDR3 DNA: TGTGCCAGCAGCGCAGGGGAATATGGCTACACCTTC
CDR3 protein: CASSAGEYGYTF

clone size: NA
D gene: TRBD2
J gene: TRBJ2-1
V gene: TRBV4-3
CDR3 DNA: TGCGCCAGCAGCCAAGAACTAGCGGGGGCGAGCTCCTACAATGAGCAGTTCTTC
CDR3 protein: CASSQELAGASSYNEQFF

clone size: NA
D gene: NA
J gene: TRBJ1-5
V gene: TRBV5-1
CDR3 DNA: TGCGCCAGCAGCTTTGCGGGTGTGGGGGATCAGCCCCAGCATTTT
CDR3 protein: CASSFAGVGDQPQHF

clone size: NA
D gene: TRBD1
J gene: TRBJ1-2
V gene: TRBV27
CDR3 DNA: TGTGCCAGCAGTTTAACAGGGGCGGGCTATGGCTACACCTTC
CDR3 protein: CASSLTGAGYGYTF

clone size: NA
D gene: NA
J gene: TRBJ1-1
V gene: TRBV5-6
CDR3 DNA: TGTGCCAGCAGCAGGGACCCCCTGAACGCTGAAGCTTTCTTT
CDR3 protein: CASSRDPLNAEAFF

clone size: NA
D gene: TRBD2
J gene: TRBJ2-1
V gene: TRBV5-1
CDR3 DNA: TGCGCCAGCAGCTCGACGACTAGCGGCATCTACAATGAGCAGTTCTTC
CDR3 protein: CASSSTTSGIYNEQFF